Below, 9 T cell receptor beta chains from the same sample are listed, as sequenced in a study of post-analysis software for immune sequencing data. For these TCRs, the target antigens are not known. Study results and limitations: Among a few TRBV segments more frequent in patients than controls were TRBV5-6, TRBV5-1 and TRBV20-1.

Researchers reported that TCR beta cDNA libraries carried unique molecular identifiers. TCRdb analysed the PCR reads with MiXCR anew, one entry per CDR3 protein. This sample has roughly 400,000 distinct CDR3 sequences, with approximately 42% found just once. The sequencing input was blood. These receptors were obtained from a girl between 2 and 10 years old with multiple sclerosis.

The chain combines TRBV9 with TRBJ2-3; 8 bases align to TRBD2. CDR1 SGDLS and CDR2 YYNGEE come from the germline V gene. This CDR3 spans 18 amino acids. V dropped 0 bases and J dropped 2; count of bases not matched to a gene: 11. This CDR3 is CASSVDEISGDTTDTQYF. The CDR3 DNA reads TGTGCCAGCAGCGTAGACGAGATTAGCGGGGACACCACAGATACGCAGTATTTT.

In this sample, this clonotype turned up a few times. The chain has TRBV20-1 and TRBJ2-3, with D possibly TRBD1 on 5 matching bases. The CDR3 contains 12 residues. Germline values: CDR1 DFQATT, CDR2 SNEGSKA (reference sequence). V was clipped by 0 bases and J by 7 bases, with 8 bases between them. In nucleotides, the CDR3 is TGCAGTGCTAGAGATAGGGGTCATACGCAGTATTTT. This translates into CSARDRGHTQYF.

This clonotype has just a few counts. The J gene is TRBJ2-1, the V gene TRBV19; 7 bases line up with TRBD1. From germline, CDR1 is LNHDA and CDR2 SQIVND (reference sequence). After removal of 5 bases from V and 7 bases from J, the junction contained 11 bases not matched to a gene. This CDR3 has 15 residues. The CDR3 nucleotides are TGTGCCAGTAGTGTGGGACAGCCTATCCTAAATGAGCAGTTCTTC. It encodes CASSVGQPILNEQFF.

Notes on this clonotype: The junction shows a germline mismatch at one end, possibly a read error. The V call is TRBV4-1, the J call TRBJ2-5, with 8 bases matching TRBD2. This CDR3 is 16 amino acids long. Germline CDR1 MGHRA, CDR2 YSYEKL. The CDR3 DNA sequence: TGCGCCAGCGGCCAAGATCTCAGCGGGGGCATAGAAGAGCAGTACTTC. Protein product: CASGQDLSGGIEEQYF.

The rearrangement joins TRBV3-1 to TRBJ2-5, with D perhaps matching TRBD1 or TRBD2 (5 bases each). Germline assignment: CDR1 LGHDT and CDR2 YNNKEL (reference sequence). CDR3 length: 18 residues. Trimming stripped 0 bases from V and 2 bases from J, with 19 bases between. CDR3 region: CASSQEFSGATWQETQYF. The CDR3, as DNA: TGTGCCAGCAGCCAAGAATTTTCCGGGGCGACGTGGCAAGAGACCCAGTACTTC.

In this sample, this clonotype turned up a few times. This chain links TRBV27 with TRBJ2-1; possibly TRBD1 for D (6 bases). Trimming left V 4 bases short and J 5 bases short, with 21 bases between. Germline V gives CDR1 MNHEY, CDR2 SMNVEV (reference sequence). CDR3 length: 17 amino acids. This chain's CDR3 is CASSSPEQGWGNNEQFF. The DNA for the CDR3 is TGTGCCAGCAGTTCCCCAGAACAGGGATGGGGCAACAATGAGCAGTTCTTC.

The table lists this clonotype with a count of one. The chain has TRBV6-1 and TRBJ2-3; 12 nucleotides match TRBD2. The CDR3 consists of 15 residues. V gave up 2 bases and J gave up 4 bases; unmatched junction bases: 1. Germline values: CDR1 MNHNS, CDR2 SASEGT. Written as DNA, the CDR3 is TGTGCCAGCAGTGAACTAGCGGGAGGGCCAGATACGCAGTATTTT. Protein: CASSELAGGPDTQYF.

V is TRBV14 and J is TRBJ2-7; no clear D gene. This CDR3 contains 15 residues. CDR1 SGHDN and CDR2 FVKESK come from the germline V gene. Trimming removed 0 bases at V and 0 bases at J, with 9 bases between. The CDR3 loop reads CASSQDRFSSYEQYF. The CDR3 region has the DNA TGTGCCAGCAGCCAAGATCGTTTCAGCTCCTACGAGCAGTACTTC.

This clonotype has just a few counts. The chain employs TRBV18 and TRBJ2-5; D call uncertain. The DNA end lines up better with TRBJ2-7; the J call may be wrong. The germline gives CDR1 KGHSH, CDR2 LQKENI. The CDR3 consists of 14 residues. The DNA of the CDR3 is TGTGCCAGCTCACGAGCCCCGGATGCCTACGAGCAGTACTTC. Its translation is CASSRAPDAYEQYF.